The 3 T cell receptor beta chains presented below share a single source sample, sequenced in a study of shared clonotypes between healthy human individuals. TCRdb's table, derived via immunoSEQ multiplex PCR, lists solely in-frame clones and lacks some. The table includes millions of clones, 90% to 95% detected once. Sequencing was performed on naive CD4+ T cells from PBMCs. Subset denoted: CD45RA+ positively selected. The receptors stem from a man younger than 35 in good health. Some clones in this sample may be carry-over from other donors' samples.

This chain uses TRBV5-1 with TRBJ2-3; 7 positions match TRBD2. The ends lost 0 bases at V and 3 bases at J; junction bases unmatched: 7. This CDR3 is 16 amino acids long. Germline values: CDR1 SGHRS, CDR2 YFSETQ. This CDR3 is CASSLEGGSTTDTQYF. In DNA form, the CDR3 reads TGCGCCAGCAGCTTGGAGGGCGGGAGTACTACAGATACGCAGTATTTT. The full variable domain, its missing parts supplied by reference TRBV5-1 and TRBJ2-3, is KAGVTQTPRYLIKTRGQQVTLSCSPISGHRSVSWYQQTPGQGLQFLFEYFSETQRNKGNFPGRFSGRQFSNSRSEMNVSTLELGDSALYLCASSLEGGSTTDTQYFGPGTRLTVL.

The chain links TRBV5-1 to TRBJ2-3; TRBD2 aligns across 11 bases. The germline gives CDR1 SGHRS, CDR2 YFSETQ. Unmatched junction bases numbered 5, after V lost 0 bases and J lost 5 bases. This CDR3 is built from 16 residues. The CDR3 spells CASSLEIAGGIDTQYF. For the CDR3, the DNA is TGCGCCAGCAGCTTGGAGATAGCGGGAGGGATAGATACGCAGTATTTT.

V is TRBV19 and J is TRBJ2-3; D unclear. CDR3 size: 13 residues. The germline V gene encodes CDR1 LNHDA and CDR2 SQIVND (reference sequence). The V end was cut by 3 bases, the J end by 1 base, with 5 bases between. The CDR3 DNA reads as TGTGCCAGTAGTATTCAGCGCACAGATACGCAGTATTTT. It codes for CASSIQRTDTQYF.